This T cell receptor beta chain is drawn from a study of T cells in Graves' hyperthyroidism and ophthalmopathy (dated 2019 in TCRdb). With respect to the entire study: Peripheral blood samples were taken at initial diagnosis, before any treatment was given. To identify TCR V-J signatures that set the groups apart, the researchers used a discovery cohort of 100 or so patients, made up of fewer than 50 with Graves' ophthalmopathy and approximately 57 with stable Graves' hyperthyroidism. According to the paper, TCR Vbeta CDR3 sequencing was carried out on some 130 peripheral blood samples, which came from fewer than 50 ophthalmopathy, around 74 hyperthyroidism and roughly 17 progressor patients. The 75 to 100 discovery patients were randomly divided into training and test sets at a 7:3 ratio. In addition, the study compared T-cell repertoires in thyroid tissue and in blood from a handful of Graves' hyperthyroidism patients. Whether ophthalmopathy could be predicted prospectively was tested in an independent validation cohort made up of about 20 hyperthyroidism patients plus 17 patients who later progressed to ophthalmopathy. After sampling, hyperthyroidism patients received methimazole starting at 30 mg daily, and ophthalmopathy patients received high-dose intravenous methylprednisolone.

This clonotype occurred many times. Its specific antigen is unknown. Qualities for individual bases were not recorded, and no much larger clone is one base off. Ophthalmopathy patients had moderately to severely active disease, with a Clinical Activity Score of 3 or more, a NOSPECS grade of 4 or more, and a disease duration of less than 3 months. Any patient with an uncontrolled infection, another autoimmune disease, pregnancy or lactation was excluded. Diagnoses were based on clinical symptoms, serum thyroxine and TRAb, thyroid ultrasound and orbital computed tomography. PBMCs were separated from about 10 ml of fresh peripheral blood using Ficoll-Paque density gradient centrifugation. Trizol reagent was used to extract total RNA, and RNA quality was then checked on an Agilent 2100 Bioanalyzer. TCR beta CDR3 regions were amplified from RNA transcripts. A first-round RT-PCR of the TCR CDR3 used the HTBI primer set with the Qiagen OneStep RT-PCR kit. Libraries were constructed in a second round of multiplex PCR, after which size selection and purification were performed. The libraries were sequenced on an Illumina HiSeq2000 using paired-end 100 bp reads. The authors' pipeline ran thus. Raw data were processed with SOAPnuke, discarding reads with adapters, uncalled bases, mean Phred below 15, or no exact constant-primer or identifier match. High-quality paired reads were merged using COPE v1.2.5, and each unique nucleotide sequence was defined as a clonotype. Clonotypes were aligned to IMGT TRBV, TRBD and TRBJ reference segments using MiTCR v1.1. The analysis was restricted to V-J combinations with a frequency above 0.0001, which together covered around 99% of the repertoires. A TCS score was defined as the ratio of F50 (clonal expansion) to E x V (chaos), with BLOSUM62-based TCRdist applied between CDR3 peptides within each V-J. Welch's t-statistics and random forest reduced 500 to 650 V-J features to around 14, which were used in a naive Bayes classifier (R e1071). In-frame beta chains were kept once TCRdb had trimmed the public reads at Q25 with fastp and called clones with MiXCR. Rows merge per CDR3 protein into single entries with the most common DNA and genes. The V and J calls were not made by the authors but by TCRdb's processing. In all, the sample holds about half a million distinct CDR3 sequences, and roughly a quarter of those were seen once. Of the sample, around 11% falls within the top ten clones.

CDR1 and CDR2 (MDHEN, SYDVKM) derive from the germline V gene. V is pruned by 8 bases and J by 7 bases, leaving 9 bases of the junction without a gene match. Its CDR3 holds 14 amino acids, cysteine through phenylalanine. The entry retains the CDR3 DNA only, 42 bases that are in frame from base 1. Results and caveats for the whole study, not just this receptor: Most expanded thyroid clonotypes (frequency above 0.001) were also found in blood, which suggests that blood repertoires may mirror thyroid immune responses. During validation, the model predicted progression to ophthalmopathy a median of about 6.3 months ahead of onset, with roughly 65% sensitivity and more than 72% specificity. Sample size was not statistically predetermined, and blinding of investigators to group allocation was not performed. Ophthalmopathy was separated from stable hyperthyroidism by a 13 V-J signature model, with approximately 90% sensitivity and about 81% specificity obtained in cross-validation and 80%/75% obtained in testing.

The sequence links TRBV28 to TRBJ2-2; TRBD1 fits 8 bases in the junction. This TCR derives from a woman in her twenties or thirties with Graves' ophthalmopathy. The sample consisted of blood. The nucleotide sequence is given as TGTGCCAGCCTAGACAGGGGTATATTCGGGGAGCTGTTTTTT. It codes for CASLDRGIFGELFF. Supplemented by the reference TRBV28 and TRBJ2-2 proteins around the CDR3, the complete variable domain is DVKVTQSSRYLVKRTGEKVFLECVQDMDHENMFWYRQDPGLGLRLIYFSYDVKMKEKGDIPEGYSVSREKKERFSLILESASTNQTSMYLCASLDRGIFGELFFGEGSRLTVL.